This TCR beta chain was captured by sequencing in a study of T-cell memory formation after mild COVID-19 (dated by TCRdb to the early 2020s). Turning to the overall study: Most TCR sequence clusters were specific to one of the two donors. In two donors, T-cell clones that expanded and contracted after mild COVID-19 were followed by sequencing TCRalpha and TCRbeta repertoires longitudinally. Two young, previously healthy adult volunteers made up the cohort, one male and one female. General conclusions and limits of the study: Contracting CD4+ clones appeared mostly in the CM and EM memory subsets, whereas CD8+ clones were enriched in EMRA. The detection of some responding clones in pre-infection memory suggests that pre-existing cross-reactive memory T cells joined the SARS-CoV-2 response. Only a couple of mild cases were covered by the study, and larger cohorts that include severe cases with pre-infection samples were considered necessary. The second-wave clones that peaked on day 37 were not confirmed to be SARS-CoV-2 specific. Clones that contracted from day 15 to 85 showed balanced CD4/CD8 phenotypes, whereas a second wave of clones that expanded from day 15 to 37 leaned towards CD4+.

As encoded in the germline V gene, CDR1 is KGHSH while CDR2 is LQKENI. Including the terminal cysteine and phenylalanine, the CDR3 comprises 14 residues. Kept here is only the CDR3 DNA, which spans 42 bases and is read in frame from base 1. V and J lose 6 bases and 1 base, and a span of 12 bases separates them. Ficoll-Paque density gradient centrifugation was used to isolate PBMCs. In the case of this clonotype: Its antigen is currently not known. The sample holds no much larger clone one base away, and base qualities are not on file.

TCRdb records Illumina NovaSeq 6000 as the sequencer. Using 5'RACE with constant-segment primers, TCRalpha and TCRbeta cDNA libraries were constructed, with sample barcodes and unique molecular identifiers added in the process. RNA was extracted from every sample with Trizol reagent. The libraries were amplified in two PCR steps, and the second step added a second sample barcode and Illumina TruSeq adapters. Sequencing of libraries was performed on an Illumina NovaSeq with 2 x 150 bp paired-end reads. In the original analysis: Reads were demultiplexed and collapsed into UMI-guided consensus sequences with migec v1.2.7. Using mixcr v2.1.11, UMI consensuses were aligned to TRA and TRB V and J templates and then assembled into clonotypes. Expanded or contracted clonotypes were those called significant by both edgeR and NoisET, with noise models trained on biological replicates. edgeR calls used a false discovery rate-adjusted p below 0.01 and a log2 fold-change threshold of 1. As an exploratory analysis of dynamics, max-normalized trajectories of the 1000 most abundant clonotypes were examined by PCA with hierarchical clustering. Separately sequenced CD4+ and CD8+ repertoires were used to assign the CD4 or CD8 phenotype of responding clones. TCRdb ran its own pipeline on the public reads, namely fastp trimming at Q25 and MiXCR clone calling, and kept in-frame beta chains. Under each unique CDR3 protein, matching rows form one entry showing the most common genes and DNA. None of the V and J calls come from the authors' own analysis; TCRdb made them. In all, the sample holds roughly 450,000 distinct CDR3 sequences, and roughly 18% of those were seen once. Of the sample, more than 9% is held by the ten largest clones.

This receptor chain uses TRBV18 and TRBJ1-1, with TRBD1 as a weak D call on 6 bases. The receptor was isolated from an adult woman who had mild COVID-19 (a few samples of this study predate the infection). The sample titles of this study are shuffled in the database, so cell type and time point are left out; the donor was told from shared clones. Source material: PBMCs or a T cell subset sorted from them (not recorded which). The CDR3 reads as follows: CASSADRKNTEAFF. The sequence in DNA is TGTGCCAGCTCGGCCGACAGGAAGAACACTGAAGCTTTCTTT.